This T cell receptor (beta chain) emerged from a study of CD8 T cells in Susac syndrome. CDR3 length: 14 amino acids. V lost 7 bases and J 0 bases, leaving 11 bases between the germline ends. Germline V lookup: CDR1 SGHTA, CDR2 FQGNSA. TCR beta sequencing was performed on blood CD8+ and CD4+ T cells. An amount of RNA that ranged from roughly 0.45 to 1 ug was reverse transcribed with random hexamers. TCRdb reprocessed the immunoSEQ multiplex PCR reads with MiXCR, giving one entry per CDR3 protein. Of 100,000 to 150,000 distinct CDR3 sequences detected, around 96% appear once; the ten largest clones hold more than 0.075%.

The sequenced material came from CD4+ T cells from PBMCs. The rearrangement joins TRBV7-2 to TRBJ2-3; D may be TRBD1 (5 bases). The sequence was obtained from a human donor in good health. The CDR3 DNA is TGTGCCAGCAACGCCAAGGGGAGCACAGATACGCAGTATTTT. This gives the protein CASNAKGSTDTQYF.